These 32 T cell receptor beta chains share one sample of origin, sequenced in a study of blood T cell repertoires in COVID-19. This table comes from immunoSEQ multiplex PCR, and its TCRdb copy is limited to in-frame clones, with some not included. The sample carries about 150,000 clones, 84% recorded once. Sequenced input: peripheral blood. The receptors were gathered from a human donor in a cohort sampled during active COVID-19.

This clone was seen a few times. J is TRBJ2-7 and V is TRBV6-5, with D tentatively TRBD1 (6 bases). This CDR3 spans 13 amino acids. V was trimmed by 5 bases and J by 2 bases, leaving 10 bases between them. Germline assignment: CDR1 MNHEY and CDR2 SVGAGI. The CDR3 is CASSLGGTYEQYV. The CDR3 bases are TGTGCCAGCAGTCTAGGGGGAACCTACGAGCAGTACGTC.

This clone came up a few times. J is TRBJ2-2 and V is TRBV6-5; 8 bases line up with TRBD1. Germline lookup yields CDR1 MNHEY and CDR2 SVGAGI. The CDR3 has 13 amino acids. Losses at the gene ends were 4 bases for V and 7 bases for J; bases not matched to a gene: 2. DNA of the CDR3: TGTGCCAGCAGTTCCGACAGGGGCGGGGAGCTGTTTTTT. This encodes CASSSDRGGELFF.

The sample holds a few counts of this clone. The chain joins TRBV5-6 to TRBJ1-2, with D uncertain. The CDR3 spans 13 residues. Trimming left V 0 bases short and J 8 bases short, with 11 bases between. Looked up from germline, CDR1 is SGHDT and CDR2 is YYEEEE. The CDR3, as DNA: TGTGCCAGCAGCTTGGGAGGAGGAGGCGGCTACACCTTC. Amino acid sequence: CASSLGGGGGYTF.

The genes are TRBV6-4 and TRBJ2-3; no definite D call. The CDR3 totals 14 residues. CDR1 is MRHNA, CDR2 SNTAGT, per germline. Trimming removed 5 bases at V and 5 bases at J, with 14 bases between. The CDR3 sequence is CASSPRGLGDTQYF. The CDR3 bases are TGTGCCAGCAGTCCCCGCGGCCTGGGAGATACGCAGTATTTT.

The chain uses TRBV19 and TRBJ1-4; no reliable D call. The V end was cut by 5 bases, the J end by 0 bases, with 13 bases between. Germline CDR1 and CDR2: LNHDA and SQIVND (reference sequence). CDR3 length: 16 residues. The CDR3 DNA reads TGTGCCAGTAGTGTGCTGAGGGTTGCAACTAATGAAAAACTGTTTTTT. It yields the protein CASSVLRVATNEKLFF.

This rearrangement joins TRBV20-1 to TRBJ2-1, with D perhaps TRBD1 (5 bases). Germline-derived CDR1 and CDR2 are DFQATT and SNEGSKA (reference sequence). This CDR3 is built from 14 residues. The V and J ends lost 3 bases and 0 bases respectively, with 9 bases between them. CDR3 protein: CSASGHLSYNEQFF. The CDR3, as DNA: TGCAGTGCTAGTGGACACCTCTCCTACAATGAGCAGTTCTTC.

The genes are TRBV11-3 and TRBJ2-1; the match to TRBD2 covers 11 bases. Germline-derived CDR1 and CDR2 are SGHNT and YENEEA. This CDR3 contains 15 residues. V dropped 8 bases and J dropped 10; count of bases not matched to a gene: 13. The DNA for the CDR3 is TGTGCCAGCCGCTCCGGGACTAGCGGCGTTGGAGAGCAGTTCTTC. Its translation: CASRSGTSGVGEQFF.

This sequence joins TRBV15 and TRBJ2-3; 13 positions match TRBD2. The CDR3 spans 17 residues. The ends lost 4 bases at V and 1 base at J; junction bases unmatched: 5. Germline-derived CDR1 and CDR2 are LNHNV and YYDKDF (reference sequence). The CDR3 sequence is CATSTGLAGSGTDTQYF. CDR3 nucleotides: TGTGCCACCAGCACGGGACTAGCGGGATCGGGCACAGATACGCAGTATTTT.

The chain recombines TRBV10-3 with TRBJ2-7; the D is unclear. V lost 4 bases, J lost 6 bases, and 13 bases lay in between. CDR3 length equals 13 residues. Germline V gene sequence: CDR1 ENHRY, CDR2 SYGVKD. Here the CDR3 reads CAISVGPPREQYV. The CDR3 nucleotides are TGTGCCATCAGTGTGGGCCCGCCCCGCGAGCAGTACGTC.

CDR3 in amino acids: CASSQDKDKTNEKLFF. Here the CDR3 DNA reads TGCGCCAGCAGCCAAGACAAAGACAAGACTAATGAAAAACTGTTTTTT. The chain combines TRBV4-3 with TRBJ1-4, with unresolved D. CDR1 and CDR2 (germline): LGHNA, YSLEER. The CDR3 is made up of 16 amino acids. Trimming removed 0 bases at V and 2 bases at J, with 10 bases between.

This chain connects TRBV7-9 to TRBJ2-5, with 10 bases identical to TRBD2. The CDR3 is made up of 15 amino acids. V shed 7 bases and J 5 bases; nucleotides not matched to a gene: 10. In germline, CDR1 is SEHNR, CDR2 FQNEAQ (reference sequence). In DNA form, the CDR3 reads TGTGCCAGCACCTCAAGCGGGAGGGGGTGGGAGACCCAGTACTTC. Translation gives CASTSSGRGWETQYF.

Concerning this clone itself: At one of its ends the junction is not consistent with the germline gene, which may arise from a read error. The rearrangement joins TRBV29-1 to TRBJ2-5; 7 bases agree with TRBD2. Germline CDR1 and CDR2: SQVTM and ANQGSEA. The CDR3 spans 12 residues. The CDR3 DNA reads as TGTTTAGCTGGCGGGGGAGGGGAGACCCAGTACTTC. It encodes CLAGGGGETQYF.

This clone was seen a few times. V gene TRBV9 combines with J gene TRBJ2-1; D is perhaps TRBD2 (6 bases). CDR1 SGDLS and CDR2 YYNGEE come from the germline V gene. CDR3 length: 20 amino acids. V shed 1 base and J shed 6 bases, with 29 bases lying between them. CDR3 nucleotides: TGTGCCAGCAGCGTATCGACCCCTTCTGGCCGCGGAGGGCGGCCCAATGAGCAGTTCTTC. Its protein is CASSVSTPSGRGGRPNEQFF.

As DNA, the CDR3 is TGTGCCAGCAGCTTGGAAGGCGGGACAGGGAAACTGTTTTTT. Amino acid sequence: CASSLEGGTGKLFF. The chain links TRBV5-4 to TRBJ1-4; 9 nucleotides agree with TRBD1. Germline lookup yields CDR1 SGHNT and CDR2 YYREEE (reference sequence). This CDR3 is built from 14 residues. Trimming at V came to 0 bases and at J to 11 bases, leaving 5 bases not matched to a gene.

The genes are TRBV7-3 and TRBJ1-6; D unclear. V gave up 5 bases and J gave up 5 bases, with 10 bases separating them. Germline V gives CDR1 SGHTA, CDR2 FQGTGA. There are 14 residues in the CDR3. DNA of the CDR3: TGTGCCAGCAGCCTAAGGGCAGATAATTCACCCCTCCACTTT. As protein: CASSLRADNSPLHF.

This chain uses TRBV5-5 with TRBJ1-1, with 7 nucleotides matching TRBD1. Trimming at V came to 3 bases and at J to 5 bases, leaving 10 bases not matched to a gene. Per the germline V gene, CDR1 is SGHKS and CDR2 is YYEKEE (reference sequence). This CDR3 has 15 amino acids. The CDR3 bases are TGTGCCAGCAGCTGGGGACCGGGACAGAGAACTGAAGCTTTCTTT. It is translated as CASSWGPGQRTEAFF.

The V gene is TRBV5-1, the J gene TRBJ1-4, with D maybe TRBD1 (6 bases). Between the trimmed V and J ends, which lost 4 bases and 1 base, there was a span of 11 bases. The germline V gene has CDR1 SGHRS and CDR2 YFSETQ. The CDR3 is 15 amino acids. In DNA, the CDR3 is TGCGCCAGCAGCCCCCTACAGGGAACTAATGAAAAACTGTTTTTT. As protein: CASSPLQGTNEKLFF.

The gene calls are TRBV7-2 and TRBJ2-3; D is uncertain. V gave up 1 base and J gave up 6 bases, with 8 bases separating them. The CDR3 length is 13 residues. Germline assignment: CDR1 SGHTA and CDR2 FQGNSA. For the CDR3, the DNA is TGTGCCAGCAGCTTAGATTCTCGGGATACGCAGTATTTT. Protein: CASSLDSRDTQYF.

The table lists this clone with a count of one. The V and J genes are TRBV5-8 and TRBJ1-5; 7 nucleotides align to TRBD1. Losses at the gene ends were 5 bases for V and 7 bases for J; bases not matched to a gene: 12. Germline CDR1 and CDR2: SGHTS and YDEGEE. CDR3 length: 15 amino acids. CDR3 loop: CASSLLDRTNQPQHF. CDR3 DNA: TGTGCCAGCAGTCTCTTGGACAGGACGAACCAGCCCCAGCATTTT.

This clone was detected a few times. The chain couples TRBV24-1 to TRBJ2-3; 7 bases are a match to TRBD1. Germline-derived CDR1 and CDR2 are KGHDR and SFDVKD. This CDR3 is 14 amino acids long. The V and J ends lost 2 bases and 3 bases, in that order; junction bases with no gene match: 1. Written as DNA, the CDR3 is TGTGCCACCAGTGATTCGACAGGGACAGATACGCAGTATTTT. It is translated as CATSDSTGTDTQYF.

The chain is built from TRBV28 and TRBJ1-2, with a possible D match to TRBD1 (5 bases). The CDR3 runs 12 residues. The V end was cut by 3 bases, the J end by 5 bases, with 7 bases between. Looked up from germline, CDR1 is MDHEN and CDR2 is SYDVKM. The CDR3 DNA follows: TGTGCCAGCAGTTTCAGGGTGTATGGCTACACCTTC. Translated: CASSFRVYGYTF.

Only one count was recorded for this clone. V usage is TRBV4-2 and J usage is TRBJ2-2, with 9 nucleotides matching TRBD1. Unmatched junction bases numbered 3, after V lost 1 base and J lost 3 bases. The CDR3 totals 16 residues. Germline-derived CDR1 and CDR2 are LGHNA and YNFKEQ. CDR3 region: CASSQADRGYTGELFF. The CDR3 coding sequence is TGTGCCAGCAGCCAAGCGGACAGGGGTTACACCGGGGAGCTGTTTTTT.

This chain joins TRBV3-1 (or the pseudogene TRBV3-2) and TRBJ1-3; D may be TRBD1 (5 bases). The germline CDR1 and CDR2 sequences are LGHDT and YNNKEL (reference sequence). CDR3 size: 14 residues. The germline V and J ends were trimmed by 2 bases and 6 bases, with 11 bases remaining between them. The CDR3 sequence is CASSQRGGANTIYF. The CDR3 DNA reads TGTGCCAGCAGCCAAAGGGGAGGCGCAAACACCATATATTTT.

The chain has TRBV14 and TRBJ1-6; 7 bases are a match to TRBD1. After removal of 1 base from V and 10 bases from J, the junction contained 13 bases not matched to a gene. The CDR3 is 17 residues long. Germline CDR1 reads SGHDN; CDR2 reads FVKESK. The CDR3, as DNA: TGTGCCAGCAGCCAAGCGCTGGACAGGCAACGAGGATCACCCCTCCACTTT. Translating it yields CASSQALDRQRGSPLHF.

The gene calls are TRBV5-4 and TRBJ1-1; the match to TRBD1 covers 7 bases. Trimming at V came to 3 bases and at J to 0 bases, leaving 5 bases not matched to a gene. The CDR3 totals 15 residues. Germline V gene lookup returns CDR1 SGHNT and CDR2 YYREEE (reference sequence). The chain's CDR3 is CASSSQGFMNTEAFF. The CDR3 coding sequence is TGTGCCAGCAGCTCACAGGGGTTCATGAACACTGAAGCTTTCTTT. Variable domain in full (rest from reference TRBV5-4 and TRBJ1-1): ETGVTQSPTHLIKTRGQQVTLRCSSQSGHNTVSWYQQALGQGPQFIFQYYREEENGRGNFPPRFSGLQFPNYSSELNVNALELDDSALYLCASSSQGFMNTEAFFGQGTRLTVV.

This chain joins TRBV6-5 and TRBJ2-5; 7 nucleotides match TRBD1. With 4 bases clipped from V and 5 bases from J, the junction kept 7 bases outside the gene matches. The CDR3 runs 14 residues. Germline lookup yields CDR1 MNHEY and CDR2 SVGAGI. This CDR3 is CASSWTGPRETQYF. The CDR3 DNA sequence: TGTGCCAGCAGTTGGACAGGACCACGCGAGACCCAGTACTTC.

The J gene is TRBJ1-1, the V gene TRBV11-2, with a tentative D call TRBD1 (5 bases). The ends were cut back, 5 bases at V and 0 bases at J, with 7 bases in the middle. The CDR3 runs to 13 residues. Germline CDR1 is SGHAT and CDR2 is FQNNGV. This CDR3 reads CASSPTVNTEAFF. CDR3 DNA sequence: TGTGCCAGCAGCCCGACAGTGAACACTGAAGCTTTCTTT.

This clone has only one observation. This rearrangement joins TRBV6-2 or TRBV6-3 to TRBJ1-1, with D maybe TRBD1 (5 bases). Germline-derived CDR1 and CDR2 are MNHEY and SVGEGT. The V and J ends lost 2 bases and 4 bases respectively, with 8 bases between them. This CDR3 is 13 amino acids long. The CDR3 DNA reads TGTGCCAGCAGTTACGGCAGGGTCACTGAAGCTTTCTTT. Encoded protein: CASSYGRVTEAFF.

The chain is built from TRBV5-4 and TRBJ2-7; possible D gene TRBD1, 6 bases. V dropped 4 bases and J dropped 4 bases, with 9 bases sitting between them. This CDR3 spans 12 amino acids. Germline V gene sequence: CDR1 SGHNT, CDR2 YYREEE (reference sequence). CDR3 coding DNA: TGTGCCAGCAGCCGCGACAGGTACGAGCAGTACTTC. Translated, it gives CASSRDRYEQYF.

The chain has TRBV14 and TRBJ1-2; D gene unclear. CDR3 length equals 15 residues. V lost 0 bases, J lost 6 bases, and 14 bases lay in between. Germline CDR1 is SGHDN and CDR2 is FVKESK. In DNA, the CDR3 is TGTGCCAGCAGCCAAGAACTGGCGGGCTTGAATGGCTACACCTTC. This codes for CASSQELAGLNGYTF.

The J gene is TRBJ2-1, the V gene TRBV7-3, with a weak D call TRBD2 (6 bases). Deletions cut 5 bases from V and 8 bases from J, with 13 bases between. CDR3 length: 13 residues. Germline V gene lookup returns CDR1 SGHTA and CDR2 FQGTGA. The CDR3 protein is CASSLLRGYEQFF. CDR3 DNA sequence: TGTGCCAGCAGCCTTCTACGGGGGTATGAGCAGTTCTTC.

The J gene is TRBJ1-6, the V gene TRBV19; TRBD1 matches 8 bases. After removal of 7 bases from V and 7 bases from J, the junction contained 9 bases not matched to a gene. Germline V gene data show CDR1 as LNHDA and CDR2 as SQIVND (reference sequence). The CDR3 contains 15 residues. The DNA of the CDR3 is TGTGCCAGTATGGACAGGGTCCGGGGGAATTCACCCCTCCACTTT. Translated, it gives CASMDRVRGNSPLHF.